This section outlines one T cell receptor (beta chain) sequence together with its context. At one end the junction does not follow the germline gene, possibly because of a read error. The data are from a study of identical twins. From germline, CDR1 is SGHKS and CDR2 YYEKEE (reference sequence). CDR3 length: 14 amino acids. TCRdb analysed the 5' RACE reads with MiXCR anew, one entry per CDR3 protein. The profile covers approximately 300,000 distinct CDR3 sequences, with more than 8% appearing a single time and 5.5% to 9% taken by the ten largest. The sample also formed part of further work on yellow fever vaccine responses in identical twins.

This TCR was recovered from a woman between 18 and 30 years old in good health. This chain joins TRBV5-5 and TRBJ2-2; possibly TRBD1 for D (7 bases). The sequenced sample was CD8+ T cells sorted from blood. CDR3 sequence reads: CASSPDRVGGELLF. CDR3 DNA sequence: TGTGCCAGCAGCCCTGACAGGGTGGGCGGGGAGCTGCTTTTT.